The 29 T cell receptor beta chains listed next were all sequenced from one sample in a study of OX40 agonist ivuxolimab in advanced cancers. Only in-frame clones appear in the TCRdb table, and some are missing; sequencing was by immunoSEQ multiplex PCR. The table includes roughly 110,000 clones, 90% detected once. The sample in question was CD4+ or CD8+ T cells sorted from blood, obtained in a trial of the OX40 agonist ivuxolimab. The receptors were gathered from an adult with an advanced solid tumor such as melanoma, head and neck, liver or kidney cancer.

The chain uses TRBV12-5 and TRBJ2-1; no reliable D call. V gave up 2 bases and J gave up 10 bases, with 9 bases separating them. The CDR3 has 12 amino acids. CDR1 is LGHNT and CDR2 is FRNRAP in the germline V gene. The CDR3, as DNA: TGTGCTAGTGGTTTGACTGGACGGGAGCAGTTCTTC. It is translated as CASGLTGREQFF.

Worth noting for this clone: This specimen includes other DNA sequences encoding the same CDR3. V usage is TRBV11-2 and J usage is TRBJ1-2; 7 bases are a match to TRBD1. The trim removed 0 bases at V and 4 bases at J, leaving 5 bases unmatched. CDR1 SGHAT and CDR2 FQNNGV come from the germline V gene. This CDR3 has 15 residues. CDR3 residues: CASSLETGLGYGYTF. CDR3 in DNA: TGTGCCAGCAGCTTAGAGACAGGGCTGGGCTATGGCTACACCTTC.

V and J are TRBV29-1 and TRBJ2-7; possibly TRBD1 for D (6 bases). The V gene's germline CDR1 is SQVTM and CDR2 ANQGSEA. The V end lost 4 bases, the J end lost 5 bases, and 15 bases lay between the germline ends. The CDR3 loop spans 13 amino acids. The DNA of the CDR3 is TGCAGCGTTGGGGGGCAGGGGCGCGACGAGCAGTACTTC. It is translated as CSVGGQGRDEQYF.

The chain uses TRBV10-3 and TRBJ1-2; 9 positions agree with TRBD1. CDR1 and CDR2 (germline): ENHRY, SYGVKD. V lost 7 bases to trimming and J lost 4 bases; unmatched junction nucleotides: 7. The CDR3 loop spans 14 amino acids. CDR3 bases: TGTGCCATCAACCAGGGGACAGGGCCCTATGGCTACACCTTC. Protein sequence: CAINQGTGPYGYTF.

The chain uses TRBV7-2 and TRBJ1-5, with 7 positions matching TRBD1. The germline CDR1 and CDR2 sequences are SGHTA and FQGNSA. V lost 1 base, J lost 8 bases, and 8 bases stayed unmatched. This CDR3 contains 15 residues. The CDR3 is CASSLVGRGREPQHF. Written as DNA, the CDR3 is TGTGCCAGCAGCTTAGTGGGCAGGGGGAGGGAGCCCCAGCATTTT.

The chain couples TRBV7-2 to TRBJ1-2; D unclear. V was shortened by 8 bases and J by 0 bases, with 13 bases between the two germline ends. CDR1 is SGHTA, CDR2 FQGNSA, per germline. This CDR3 is 14 amino acids long. The CDR3 region is CASRGLSANYGYTF. Written as DNA, the CDR3 is TGTGCCAGCCGAGGACTTTCCGCTAACTATGGCTACACCTTC.

This chain joins TRBV5-1 and TRBJ2-2, with TRBD1 matching over 10 bases. V shed 4 bases and J 7 bases; nucleotides not matched to a gene: 10. The CDR3 sequence is 16 residues long. Germline CDR1 SGHRS, CDR2 YFSETQ. The CDR3 DNA follows: TGCGCCAGCAGCCCGGAGGGACAGGGGTACGGCGGGGAGCTGTTTTTT. This sequence encodes CASSPEGQGYGGELFF. The full variable domain, with the rest looked up from reference TRBV5-1 and TRBJ2-2, is KAGVTQTPRYLIKTRGQQVTLSCSPISGHRSVSWYQQTPGQGLQFLFEYFSETQRNKGNFPGRFSGRQFSNSRSEMNVSTLELGDSALYLCASSPEGQGYGGELFFGEGSRLTVL.

The V and J genes are TRBV5-1 and TRBJ2-5; TRBD1 matches 8 bases. Losses at the gene ends were 4 bases for V and 4 bases for J; bases not matched to a gene: 9. This CDR3 has 15 residues. Germline V gene data show CDR1 as SGHRS and CDR2 as YFSETQ. The chain's CDR3 is CASSRQGDRSETQYF. The CDR3 DNA follows: TGCGCCAGCAGCCGCCAGGGGGACAGGTCAGAGACCCAGTACTTC.

The chain uses TRBV7-3 and TRBJ2-1; TRBD2 matches 9 bases. Germline assignment: CDR1 SGHTA and CDR2 FQGTGA. With 1 base clipped from V and 10 bases from J, the junction kept 17 bases outside the gene matches. The CDR3 length is 18 residues. The DNA of the CDR3 is TGTGCCAGCAGCTTAAACCCGGCGTGGGGGACTAGCCTGGGCGAGCAGTTCTTC. Residues: CASSLNPAWGTSLGEQFF. Full variable domain (rest looked up from reference TRBV7-3 and TRBJ2-1): GAGVSQTPSNKVTEKGKYVELRCDPISGHTALYWYRQSLGQGPEFLIYFQGTGAADDSGLPNDRFFAVRPEGSVSTLKIQRTERGDSAVYLCASSLNPAWGTSLGEQFFGPGTRLTVL.

The chain employs TRBV28 and TRBJ2-5; 9 bases match TRBD2. V was pared by 3 bases and J by 5 bases, with 4 bases of the junction left unmatched. The CDR3 has 14 amino acids. CDR1 is MDHEN and CDR2 is SYDVKM in the germline V gene. The CDR3, as DNA: TGTGCCAGCAGTTTGCGGGGGGGAAAGGAGACCCAGTACTTC. It encodes CASSLRGGKETQYF.

The V and J genes are TRBV10-3 and TRBJ2-2; TRBD1 matches 9 bases. Germline V lookup: CDR1 ENHRY, CDR2 SYGVKD. Trimming removed 10 bases from V and 7 bases from J; junction bases left unmatched: 10. CDR3 length: 14 amino acids. The CDR3 sequence is CASRLQGAGGELFF. The DNA of the CDR3 is TGTGCCAGCAGACTACAGGGGGCCGGCGGGGAGCTGTTTTTT.

The chain joins TRBV12-5 to TRBJ2-1; TRBD1 might be the D (6 bases). This CDR3 region has 15 residues. Germline CDR1 and CDR2: LGHNT and FRNRAP. V lost 5 bases and J lost 6, with 17 bases in between. The CDR3 sequence is CASGGAGRGTNEQFF. The CDR3 DNA sequence: TGTGCTAGTGGTGGGGCGGGCAGGGGTACCAATGAGCAGTTCTTC.

The rearrangement joins TRBV2 to TRBJ1-5, with a weak D call TRBD1 (5 bases). Trimming shortened V by 2 bases and J by 4 bases, and 9 bases separated the two germline ends. The CDR3 consists of 14 residues. The V gene's germline CDR1 is SNHLY and CDR2 FYNNEI. The CDR3: CASSERGVNQPQHF. The CDR3 bases are TGTGCCAGCAGTGAAAGGGGTGTAAATCAGCCCCAGCATTTT.

The V and J genes are TRBV27 and TRBJ2-3; D is ambiguous. Germline assignment: CDR1 MNHEY and CDR2 SMNVEV (reference sequence). This CDR3 spans 12 amino acids. Between the trimmed V and J ends, which lost 4 bases and 1 base, there was a span of 3 bases. DNA of the CDR3: TGTGCCAGCAGTTCCCGCACAGATACGCAGTATTTT. This gives the protein CASSSRTDTQYF.

This clone was seen a single time. The CDR3 here is CASSYVIRAPQYF. CDR3 bases: TGTGCCAGCAGTTACGTAATACGAGCGCCCCAGTACTTC. The chain has TRBV6-5 and TRBJ2-7; D is undetermined. The CDR3 runs 13 residues. The V and J ends lost 2 bases and 10 bases respectively, with 15 bases between them. CDR1 is MNHEY and CDR2 is SVGAGI in the germline V gene.

The rearrangement uses TRBV4-2 and TRBJ2-7; D might be TRBD2 (6 bases). CDR3 size: 14 residues. CDR1 and CDR2 from the germline V gene are LGHNA and YNFKEQ. Trimming shortened V by 3 bases and J by 7 bases, and 16 bases separated the two germline ends. The CDR3 DNA reads TGTGCCAGCAGCCAGGATTCGGGGGTCAGGGAGCAGTACTTC. Translated, it gives CASSQDSGVREQYF.

This chain joins TRBV28 and TRBJ1-1; D is possibly TRBD1 (5 bases). Germline CDR1 MDHEN, CDR2 SYDVKM. This CDR3 is built from 15 residues. Trimming shortened V by 2 bases and J by 4 bases, and 14 bases separated the two germline ends. This CDR3 is CASSLSPGRGTEAFF. The DNA for the CDR3 is TGTGCCAGCAGTTTAAGTCCAGGGCGAGGCACTGAAGCTTTCTTT.

The J gene is TRBJ1-1, the V gene TRBV6-5; possible D gene TRBD1, 6 bases. Germline loops: CDR1 MNHEY, CDR2 SVGAGI. V was trimmed by 6 bases and J by 11 bases, leaving 16 bases between them. This CDR3 region has 12 residues. The CDR3 coding sequence is TGTGCCAGCAGCCTAGGGGGGGGGAGGGCTTTCTTT. Encoded protein: CASSLGGGRAFF.

This chain uses TRBV28 with TRBJ2-5, with D possibly TRBD2 on 6 matching bases. V was clipped by 5 bases and J by 1 base, with 11 bases between them. Germline assignment: CDR1 MDHEN and CDR2 SYDVKM. This CDR3 contains 14 residues. The CDR3 DNA reads as TGTGCCAGCAGTGCGACGGGACTCCAAGAGACCCAGTACTTC. Translating it yields CASSATGLQETQYF. The whole variable domain, remainder taken from reference TRBV28 and TRBJ2-5, is DVKVTQSSRYLVKRTGEKVFLECVQDMDHENMFWYRQDPGLGLRLIYFSYDVKMKEKGDIPEGYSVSREKKERFSLILESASTNQTSMYLCASSATGLQETQYFGPGTRLLVL.

The chain is built from TRBV28 and TRBJ2-3; no clear D. In germline, CDR1 is MDHEN, CDR2 SYDVKM. This CDR3 contains 14 residues. V was cut by 6 bases and J by 3 bases, with 13 bases left in between. For the CDR3, the DNA is TGTGCCAGCAGCCCTGACCCGGCGACAGATACGCAGTATTTT. Translation gives CASSPDPATDTQYF.

V usage is TRBV7-2 and J usage is TRBJ2-5; no reliable D call. Judging by the DNA end, TRBJ2-7 fits better; the J call may be wrong. Germline CDR1 and CDR2: SGHTA and FQGNSA. This CDR3 has 15 amino acids. In nucleotides, the CDR3 is TGTGCCAGCAGCTTAATGATGGAGTACTCCTACGAGCAGTACTTC. It is translated as CASSLMMEYSYEQYF.

This clone was detected only once. The gene calls are TRBV16 and TRBJ2-7; a possible D gene is TRBD1 (5 bases). The CDR3 is 15 residues long. V shed 0 bases and J shed 1 base, with 10 bases lying between them. CDR1 KGHSY and CDR2 FQNENV come from the germline V gene. DNA for the CDR3: TGTGCCAGCAGCCAATCAGGGCAGGGTTCCTACGAGCAGTACTTC. This codes for CASSQSGQGSYEQYF.

The chain combines TRBV5-6 with TRBJ2-1; 7 nucleotides align to TRBD1. V was clipped by 2 bases and J by 13 bases; unmatched bases: 6. In germline, CDR1 is SGHDT, CDR2 YYEEEE. The CDR3 has 12 residues. The CDR3 DNA reads as TGTGCCAGCAGCTTACGGACAGGTGCCCAGTTCTTC. Its translation: CASSLRTGAQFF.

This clone has only one observation. The V gene is TRBV7-8, the J gene TRBJ2-1; 13 nucleotides align to TRBD2. The CDR3 extends over 16 amino acids. Looked up from germline, CDR1 is SGHVS and CDR2 is FQNEAQ. V lost 0 bases, J lost 8 bases, and 4 bases stayed unmatched. The CDR3 is CASSLAPGLAGYEQFF. Written as DNA, the CDR3 is TGTGCCAGCAGCTTAGCACCGGGACTAGCGGGATATGAGCAGTTCTTC.

This chain links TRBV11-2 with TRBJ2-5; 8 nucleotides align to TRBD2. The CDR3 runs 16 residues. Germline V lookup: CDR1 SGHAT, CDR2 FQNNGV. After removal of 0 bases from V and 7 bases from J, the junction contained 10 bases not matched to a gene. CDR3 amino acids: CASSLDRVRGGLTQYF. In DNA form, the CDR3 reads TGTGCCAGCAGCTTAGATCGGGTACGGGGGGGCCTGACCCAGTACTTC.

This chain uses TRBV6-6 with TRBJ2-3; no reliable D call. Germline V gene sequence: CDR1 MNHNY, CDR2 SVGAGI (reference sequence). The CDR3 totals 13 residues. The ends were cut back, 4 bases at V and 1 base at J, with 6 bases in the middle. CDR3 sequence reads: CASSSLGTDTQYF. The CDR3 DNA is TGTGCCAGCAGTTCCCTAGGCACAGATACGCAGTATTTT.

The gene calls are TRBV5-1 and TRBJ2-2, with TRBD1 matching 8 bases. Germline assignment: CDR1 SGHRS and CDR2 YFSETQ. CDR3 length: 16 residues. Trimming removed 3 bases from V and 7 bases from J; junction bases left unmatched: 11. The CDR3 nucleotides are TGCGCCAGCAGCTCGTCCCCCCAGGGGGCAGGCGGGGAGCTGTTTTTT. Its protein product is CASSSSPQGAGGELFF.

The chain joins TRBV6-5 to TRBJ2-3; possibly TRBD2 for D (5 bases). The CDR3 totals 11 residues. The germline V gene encodes CDR1 MNHEY and CDR2 SVGAGI. Between the trimmed V and J ends, which lost 6 bases and 7 bases, there was a span of 8 bases. The CDR3 DNA reads TGTGCCAGCAGCCGGGGTCATACGCAGTATTTT. It is translated as CASSRGHTQYF.

This clone was detected once. The V gene is TRBV5-6, the J gene TRBJ2-7; perhaps TRBD1 as D (5 bases). The V gene's germline CDR1 is SGHDT and CDR2 YYEEEE. Trimming removed 2 bases from V and 3 bases from J, with 15 bases in between. The CDR3 has 15 residues. In DNA form, the CDR3 reads TGTGCCAGCAGCTTCCGTCCAGGGCCCTACTACGAGCAGTACTTC. It yields the protein CASSFRPGPYYEQYF.